This T cell receptor (beta chain) was found in a study of T cell responses to AZD1222 COVID-19 vaccine. General study points: Donors were chiefly white British, with a greater number of females, and clonal diversity was perhaps underestimated. Spike-specific TCR breadth and depth grew following two AZD1222 doses. Only five to seven individuals given AZD1222 were seropositive at baseline.

Details on this clone: Its antigen is as yet unknown.

The V gene end was trimmed by 9 bases and the J gene end by 9 bases; junction bases not matched to a gene: 8. The CDR3 contains 11 residues. CDR1 and CDR2 (germline): KGHSH, LQKENI. TCRdb keeps only in-frame clones here, not all; method: immunoSEQ multiplex PCR. The repertoire holds around 110,000 clones, with around 89% as singletons. Sequencing used peripheral blood, obtained on day 0 of AZD1222 vaccination. The chain links TRBV18 to TRBJ2-7, with TRBD1 identical over 7 bases. This sequence was found in an adult in good health. This CDR3 reads CASVQGNRQYF. CDR3 nucleotides: TGTGCCAGTGTACAGGGGAATCGGCAGTACTTC.